These 8 T cell receptor beta chains originate from one sample sequenced in a study of shared clonotypes between healthy human individuals (dated by TCRdb to the early 2020s). Library creation used the immunoSEQ multiplex PCR assay. Imported from immuneACCESS, the table was reduced by TCRdb to in-frame sequences with V and J called. These copies leave out some clones; in studies compared against another copy, an unresolved V gene accounts for under half, and the cause of the remainder is not known. This sample lists around 500,000 clones; about 85% were detected once. In total, the top ten clones hold roughly 12% of the sample. The specimen was PBMCs. These receptors came from a woman between 40 and 55 years old in good health. Some clones in this sample may be carry-over from other donors' samples.

This chain uses TRBV27 with TRBJ1-1; D gene unclear. Germline V gives CDR1 MNHEY, CDR2 SMNVEV (reference sequence). The CDR3 covers 13 residues. Trimming shortened V by 5 bases and J by 2 bases, and 9 bases separated the two germline ends. The CDR3 nucleotides read TGTGCCAGCAGTCGGACTTATAACACTGAAGCTTTCTTT. It translates to CASSRTYNTEAFF.

This clone was counted many times. Other DNA sequences of this sample code for an identical CDR3. The chain joins TRBV4-2 to TRBJ2-1, with a tentative D call TRBD2 (6 bases). CDR3 length: 18 residues. CDR1 LGHNA and CDR2 YNFKEQ come from the germline V gene. V was clipped by 1 base and J by 1 base, with 17 bases between them. The CDR3 is CASSQGASASYSYNEQFF. The CDR3 coding sequence is TGTGCCAGCAGCCAAGGGGCTAGCGCCTCTTATTCCTACAATGAGCAGTTCTTC.

Concerning this clone: A read error is likely here: a far larger clone is one base away. The rearrangement links TRBV29-1 to TRBJ2-5; tentative D call: TRBD2 (6 bases). CDR3 size: 13 residues. The germline V gene encodes CDR1 SQVTM and CDR2 ANQGSEA. The CDR3 DNA reads TGCAGAGTTCCGACCGGGGGTGTTGGGACCCAGTACTTC. Amino acid sequence: CRVPTGGVGTQYF.

Worth noting for this clone: With a much larger clone just one base away, this may be a read error. This rearrangement joins TRBV5-6 to TRBJ2-3; unclear D gene. The CDR3 sequence is 13 residues long. Trimming left V 1 base short and J 4 bases short, with 7 bases between. Per germline, CDR1 SGHDT and CDR2 YYEEEE. CDR3 residues: CASSLPVADTQYF. CDR3 DNA sequence: TGTGCCAGCAGCTTGCCCGTGGCAGATACGCAGTATTTT.

As regards this clone: A far bigger clonotype differs at one base, so this is likely a read error. The sample has other DNA sequences that encode this CDR3 too. The V and J genes are TRBV5-8 and TRBJ2-7; D might be TRBD2 (6 bases). The germline gives CDR1 SGHTS, CDR2 YDEGEE. Between the trimmed V and J ends, which lost 4 bases and 4 bases, there was a span of 6 bases. This CDR3 region has 11 residues. CDR3 loop: CASSRGYEQYF. The DNA for the CDR3 is TGTGCCAGCAGCCGGGGGTACGAGCAGTACTTC.

The gene calls are TRBV6-1 and TRBJ2-7; 8 positions match TRBD2. Looked up from germline, CDR1 is MNHNS and CDR2 is SASEGT. The CDR3 length is 15 residues. V lost 4 bases, J lost 6 bases, and 11 bases stayed unmatched. In nucleotides, the CDR3 is TGTGCCAGCAGTGCTCTGCGGGAGGTCCCCGGCGAGCAGTACTTC. Its translation: CASSALREVPGEQYF.

The chain joins TRBV18 to TRBJ2-7, with D perhaps TRBD1 or TRBD2 (5 bases each). Germline V gene sequence: CDR1 KGHSH, CDR2 LQKENI. This CDR3 has 14 amino acids. V lost 6 bases, J lost 3 bases, and 15 bases lay in between. In DNA, the CDR3 is TGTGCCAGCTCGGGGCGGGTCCGAATCTACGAGCAGTACTTC. Translation: CASSGRVRIYEQYF.

The chain has TRBV18 and TRBJ1-2, with TRBD1 identical over 12 bases. This CDR3 spans 14 amino acids. Germline V gene lookup returns CDR1 KGHSH and CDR2 LQKENI. V lost 3 bases, J lost 9 bases, and 5 bases stayed unmatched. CDR3 in DNA: TGTGCCAGCTCACCGGGGACAGGGGGCGTAAGCTACACCTTC. It specifies CASSPGTGGVSYTF.